Listed here are 15 T cell receptor beta chains from one sample, sequenced in a study of T cell responses to AZD1222 COVID-19 vaccine. Using immunoSEQ multiplex PCR, the repertoire was profiled, and TCRdb retains in-frame clones only, with some absent. The profile shows some 50,000 clones, roughly 84% of them singletons. The sequencing here drew on peripheral blood, taken on day 0 of MenACWY control vaccination. The receptors stem from an adult in good health.

This clone was seen more than once but under ten times. This sequence joins TRBV5-1 and TRBJ1-2; tentatively, D is TRBD1 (5 bases). This CDR3 region has 16 residues. V gave up 0 bases and J gave up 7 bases, with 19 bases separating them. Germline V gives CDR1 SGHRS, CDR2 YFSETQ. The CDR3 region is CASSLALDNRRGGYTF. The CDR3 nucleotides read TGCGCCAGCAGCTTGGCCCTGGACAACCGGCGGGGTGGCTACACCTTC.

The rearrangement links TRBV30 to TRBJ2-1; weak D call: TRBD2 (7 bases). The CDR3 has 14 amino acids. Trimming shortened V by 3 bases and J by 9 bases, and 18 bases separated the two germline ends. Germline loops: CDR1 GTSNPN, CDR2 SVGIG (reference sequence). The CDR3 sequence: CAWSELRGGAEQFF. The DNA of the CDR3 is TGTGCCTGGAGCGAACTCAGGGGAGGGGCTGAGCAGTTCTTC. The complete variable domain, with remaining parts taken from reference TRBV30 and TRBJ2-1, reads SQTIHQWPATLVQPVGSPLSLECTVEGTSNPNLYWYRQAAGRGLQLLFYSVGIGQISSEVPQNLSASRPQDRQFILSSKKLLLSDSGFYLCAWSELRGGAEQFFGPGTRLTVL.

J is TRBJ1-1 and V is TRBV28; D not certain. The germline V gene encodes CDR1 MDHEN and CDR2 SYDVKM. There are 11 residues in the CDR3. Trimming cost V 10 bases and J 0 bases, with 6 bases left between them. In DNA, the CDR3 is TGTGCCACCTGGGTGAACACTGAAGCTTTCTTT. Encoded protein: CATWVNTEAFF.

The rearrangement links TRBV6-1 to TRBJ2-3, with unresolved D. V was pared by 3 bases and J by 5 bases, with 6 bases between. The length of the CDR3 is 12 residues. The germline V gene has CDR1 MNHNS and CDR2 SASEGT. This CDR3 is CASSDFRDTQYF. The CDR3 DNA follows: TGTGCCAGCAGTGATTTTCGAGATACGCAGTATTTT.

The chain employs TRBV3-1 (or the pseudogene TRBV3-2) and TRBJ2-1; D perhaps matches TRBD2 (5 bases). The germline V gene has CDR1 LGHDT and CDR2 YNNKEL (reference sequence). V shed 0 bases and J shed 0 bases, with 9 bases lying between them. The CDR3 is made up of 16 amino acids. The DNA for the CDR3 is TGTGCCAGCAGCCAAGATACCCGGGGCTCCTACAATGAGCAGTTCTTC. Amino acids: CASSQDTRGSYNEQFF.

This chain links TRBV7-9 with TRBJ2-4, with D possibly being TRBD2 (6 bases). The germline V gene has CDR1 SEHNR and CDR2 FQNEAQ (reference sequence). Trimming removed 4 bases from V and 4 bases from J, with 17 bases in between. The CDR3 contains 16 residues. CDR3 protein: CASSSWDLGGKNIQYF. The CDR3 DNA reads TGTGCCAGCAGCTCCTGGGACTTGGGTGGGAAAAACATTCAGTACTTC. The full variable domain, rest sourced from reference TRBV7-9 and TRBJ2-4, is DTGVSQNPRHKITKRGQNVTFRCDPISEHNRLYWYRQTLGQGPEFLTYFQNEAQLEKSRLLSDRFSAERPKGSFSTLEIQRTEQGDSAMYLCASSSWDLGGKNIQYFGAGTRLSVL.

This clone was observed a single time. The chain couples TRBV30 to TRBJ1-3, with TRBD1 as a possible D gene (5 bases). Between the trimmed V and J ends, which lost 2 bases and 7 bases, there was a span of 12 bases. The germline V gene encodes CDR1 GTSNPN and CDR2 SVGIG (reference sequence). The CDR3 runs to 13 residues. CDR3 in DNA: TGTGCCTGGAGTCCGGGGGTCCGGAACACCATATATTTT. Translated: CAWSPGVRNTIYF.

The chain links TRBV3-1 (or the pseudogene TRBV3-2) to TRBJ1-2; D ambiguous. The CDR3 is made up of 17 amino acids. Trimming took off 4 bases at V and 6 bases at J, with 24 bases between the two ends. Germline V gives CDR1 LGHDT, CDR2 YNNKEL (reference sequence). CDR3 nucleotide sequence: TGTGCCAGCAGCCGTTCTCCCGGGCAAAATCAAATTAATGGCTACACCTTC. It codes for CASSRSPGQNQINGYTF.

The chain uses TRBV28 and TRBJ1-2; D might be TRBD1 (6 bases). Germline loops: CDR1 MDHEN, CDR2 SYDVKM. Trimming cost V 3 bases and J 3 bases, with 26 bases left between them. The CDR3 is made up of 19 amino acids. The CDR3 protein is CASSFLTRRQAPRDYGYTF. Written as DNA, the CDR3 is TGTGCCAGCAGTTTCTTAACGCGCCGACAGGCCCCTCGAGACTATGGCTACACCTTC.

This clone was seen only a few times. V is TRBV9 and J is TRBJ1-2; no reliable D call. The CDR3 totals 13 residues. Per germline, CDR1 SGDLS and CDR2 YYNGEE. V was shortened by 0 bases and J by 3 bases, with 6 bases between the two germline ends. The CDR3 DNA sequence: TGTGCCAGCAGCGTAGGGGCAGACTATGGCTACACCTTC. Translating it yields CASSVGADYGYTF.

The V call is TRBV19, the J call TRBJ1-4, with a tentative D call TRBD1 (6 bases). Germline CDR1 and CDR2: LNHDA and SQIVND (reference sequence). The ends were cut back, 5 bases at V and 8 bases at J, with 21 bases in the middle. The CDR3 contains 16 residues. The CDR3 reads CASSGDRQAGGEKLFF. The CDR3 coding sequence is TGTGCCAGTAGTGGCGACCGACAGGCGGGTGGGGAAAAACTGTTTTTT.

V is TRBV4-2 and J is TRBJ1-6, with a possible D match to TRBD1 (5 bases). Germline CDR1 and CDR2: LGHNA and YNFKEQ. V was clipped by 0 bases and J by 5 bases, with 5 bases between them. This CDR3 has 14 amino acids. CDR3: CASSQDRDNSPLHF. The DNA for the CDR3 is TGTGCCAGCAGCCAAGACAGGGATAATTCACCCCTCCACTTT.

CDR3 nucleotide sequence: TGTGCCAGCAGTTACGGAACTAGCGGGGGGAATGAGCAGTTCTTC. Translated: CASSYGTSGGNEQFF. The chain links TRBV6-6 to TRBJ2-1; TRBD2 matches at 12 bases. This CDR3 has 15 residues. J lost 7 bases, V lost 2 bases, and 3 bases had no gene match. Germline-derived CDR1 and CDR2 are MNHNY and SVGAGI (reference sequence).

The gene calls are TRBV28 and TRBJ1-5, with D unresolved. The length of the CDR3 is 17 residues. Germline assignment: CDR1 MDHEN and CDR2 SYDVKM. Trimming removed 3 bases at V and 3 bases at J, with 18 bases between. This chain's CDR3 is CASSFPSEGIINQPQHF. Written as DNA, the CDR3 is TGTGCCAGCAGTTTTCCCTCTGAGGGCATCATCAATCAGCCCCAGCATTTT. Filled out from reference TRBV28 and TRBJ1-5, the complete variable domain reads DVKVTQSSRYLVKRTGEKVFLECVQDMDHENMFWYRQDPGLGLRLIYFSYDVKMKEKGDIPEGYSVSREKKERFSLILESASTNQTSMYLCASSFPSEGIINQPQHFGDGTRLSIL.

V is TRBV7-9 and J is TRBJ1-3, with TRBD1 matching 7 bases. The CDR3 runs 17 residues. The ends lost 5 bases at V and 4 bases at J; junction bases unmatched: 14. Per the germline V gene, CDR1 is SEHNR and CDR2 is FQNEAQ (reference sequence). CDR3 loop: CASSQRLTGNGGNTIYF. CDR3 nucleotide sequence: TGTGCCAGCAGCCAACGATTGACAGGGAACGGAGGAAACACCATATATTTT.